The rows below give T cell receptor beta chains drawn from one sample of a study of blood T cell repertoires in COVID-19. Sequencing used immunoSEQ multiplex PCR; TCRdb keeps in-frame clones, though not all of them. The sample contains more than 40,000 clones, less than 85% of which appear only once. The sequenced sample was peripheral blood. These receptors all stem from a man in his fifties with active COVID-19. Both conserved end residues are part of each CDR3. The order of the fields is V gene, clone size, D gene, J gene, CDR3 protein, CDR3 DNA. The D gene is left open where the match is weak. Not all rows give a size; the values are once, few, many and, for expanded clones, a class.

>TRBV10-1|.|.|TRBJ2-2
CASSGRGGIGELFF
TGCGCCAGCTCAGGGAGAGGGGGAATCGGGGAGCTGTTTTTT
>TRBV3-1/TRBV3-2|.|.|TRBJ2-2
CASSQDWLGANTGELFF
TGTGCCAGCAGCCAAGATTGGTTGGGAGCGAACACCGGGGAGCTGTTTTTT
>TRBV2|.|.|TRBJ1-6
CASEADHSPLHF
TGTGCCAGCGAGGCGGATCATTCACCCCTCCACTTT
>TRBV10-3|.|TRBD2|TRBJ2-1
CAISLLAGVNEQFF
TGTGCCATCAGTTTACTAGCGGGGGTGAACGAGCAGTTCTTC
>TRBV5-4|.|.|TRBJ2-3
CASSGHLSTDTQYF
TGTGCCAGCAGCGGACACCTGAGCACAGATACGCAGTATTTT
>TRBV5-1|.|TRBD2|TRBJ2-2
CASHPGGITGELFF
TGCGCCAGCCATCCGGGGGGAATTACCGGGGAGCTGTTTTTT
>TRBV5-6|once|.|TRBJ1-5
CASSLYRYDSNQPQHF
TGTGCCAGCAGCTTGTACAGGTATGATAGCAATCAGCCCCAGCATTTT
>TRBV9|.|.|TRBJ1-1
CASSVGGATEAFF
TGTGCCAGCAGCGTAGGCGGGGCAACTGAAGCTTTCTTT
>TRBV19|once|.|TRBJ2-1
CASSITGNYNEQFF
TGTGCCAGTAGTATAACAGGGAACTACAATGAGCAGTTCTTC
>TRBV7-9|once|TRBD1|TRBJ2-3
CASSLGQGGTDTQYF
TGTGCCAGCAGCTTAGGACAGGGCGGCACAGATACGCAGTATTTT
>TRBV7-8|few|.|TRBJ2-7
CASSLVTDGEQYF
TGTGCCAGCAGCTTAGTCACAGACGGCGAGCAGTACTTC
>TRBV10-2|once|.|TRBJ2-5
CASSETGSRETQYF
TGCGCCAGCAGTGAGACAGGGAGTAGGGAGACCCAGTACTTC
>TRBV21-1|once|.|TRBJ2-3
CASSTPWEGGKTDTQYF
TGTGCCAGCAGCACCCCCTGGGAGGGCGGGAAGACAGATACGCAGTATTTT
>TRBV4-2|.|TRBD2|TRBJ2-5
CASSPGLAGGETQYF
TGTGCCAGCAGCCCGGGACTAGCGGGGGGGGAGACCCAGTACTTC
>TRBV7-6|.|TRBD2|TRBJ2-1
CASSLGTSGGADEQFF
TGTGCCAGCAGCTTAGGCACTAGCGGGGGGGCCGATGAGCAGTTCTTC
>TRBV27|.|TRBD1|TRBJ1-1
CASSLSTGGNTEAFF
TGTGCCAGCAGTTTATCGACAGGGGGGAACACTGAAGCTTTCTTT
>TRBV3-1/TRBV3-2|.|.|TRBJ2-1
CASSGHSYNEQFF
TGTGCCAGCAGCGGACACTCCTACAATGAGCAGTTCTTC
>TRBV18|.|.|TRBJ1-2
CASSPSEMGLRYGYTF
TGTGCCAGCTCACCATCGGAGATGGGGCTACGCTATGGCTACACCTTC
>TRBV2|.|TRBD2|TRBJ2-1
CASSWDYTSYNEQFF
TGTGCCAGCAGCTGGGACTATACCTCCTACAATGAGCAGTTCTTC
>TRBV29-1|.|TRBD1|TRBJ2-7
CSVLWGQGDYEQYF
TGCAGCGTTCTCTGGGGACAGGGTGACTACGAGCAGTACTTC
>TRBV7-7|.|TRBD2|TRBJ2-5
CASSPGGRKTQYF
TGTGCCAGCAGCCCCGGGGGGAGGAAGACCCAGTACTTC
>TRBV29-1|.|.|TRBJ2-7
CSVEAADRTYEQYF
TGCAGCGTTGAAGCGGCCGACAGAACCTACGAGCAGTACTTC
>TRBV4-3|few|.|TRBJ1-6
CASSQDHHSYNSPLHF
TGCGCCAGCAGCCAAGACCATCACTCCTATAATTCACCCCTCCACTTT